The 25 T cell receptor beta chains given below trace back to one sample, sequenced in a study of cytomegalovirus exposure and HLA in healthy donors. The PCR made use of 60 Vbeta and 13 Jbeta primers. Measured with immunoSEQ multiplex PCR; TCRdb has only the in-frame clones, and not every one. The data show around 180,000 clones, approximately 86% seen once. The specimen was PBMCs. The receptors originated from a woman younger than 30 in good health and CMV-seronegative.

The rearrangement joins TRBV11-2 to TRBJ2-7, with D uncertain. This CDR3 region has 12 residues. V was trimmed by 3 bases and J by 3 bases, leaving 6 bases between them. In germline, CDR1 is SGHAT, CDR2 FQNNGV. The CDR3 is CASSLPSYEQYF. CDR3 bases: TGTGCCAGCAGCTTGCCCAGCTACGAGCAGTACTTC.

V is TRBV10-3 and J is TRBJ1-1; TRBD1 might be the D (6 bases). Germline assignment: CDR1 ENHRY and CDR2 SYGVKD. The CDR3 covers 15 residues. V shed 3 bases and J shed 4 bases, with 15 bases lying between them. In DNA form, the CDR3 reads TGTGCCATCAGTGATTATGGGGGCTTTGGCACTGAAGCTTTCTTT. It specifies CAISDYGGFGTEAFF.

This clone was recorded once. The V gene is TRBV5-1, the J gene TRBJ1-5; no clear D. The CDR3 spans 16 residues. CDR1 SGHRS and CDR2 YFSETQ come from the germline V gene. V lost 0 bases to trimming and J lost 0 bases, with 10 bases between them. DNA for the CDR3: TGCGCCAGCAGCTTGGGGGCAGCTAATAGCAATCAGCCCCAGCATTTT. This gives the protein CASSLGAANSNQPQHF.

The chain recombines TRBV19 with TRBJ2-2, with 7 bases matching TRBD1. The germline V gene has CDR1 LNHDA and CDR2 SQIVND (reference sequence). The CDR3 is made up of 15 amino acids. Losses at the gene ends were 6 bases for V and 4 bases for J; bases not matched to a gene: 8. The CDR3 DNA reads TGTGCCAGTAGAGGAGACAGGGAAATCACCGGGGAGCTGTTTTTT. It yields the protein CASRGDREITGELFF.

In this sample, this clone turned up once. The rearrangement uses TRBV6-6 and TRBJ1-5; possibly TRBD1 for D (5 bases). Looked up from germline, CDR1 is MNHNY and CDR2 is SVGAGI (reference sequence). The CDR3 extends over 16 amino acids. V was cut by 3 bases and J by 4 bases, with 16 bases left in between. The CDR3 nucleotides are TGTGCCAGCAGTTATTTCGGTCAGGGTGGGAATCAGCCCCAGCATTTT. It codes for CASSYFGQGGNQPQHF.

V usage is TRBV6-1 and J usage is TRBJ1-3; no reliable D call. The V gene lost 6 bases and the J gene lost 3 bases, with 12 bases spanning the gap. Germline loops: CDR1 MNHNS, CDR2 SASEGT. The CDR3 runs 14 residues. The CDR3 region is CASSSTGIGNTIYF. The CDR3, as DNA: TGTGCCAGCAGCTCCACGGGGATTGGAAACACCATATATTTT.

The V call is TRBV9, the J call TRBJ1-3, with TRBD1 matching 8 bases. Germline CDR1 is SGDLS and CDR2 is YYNGEE. V was pared by 4 bases and J by 2 bases, with 5 bases of the junction left unmatched. CDR3 length: 15 amino acids. The DNA of the CDR3 is TGTGCCAGCAGCCCCCAGGGGGCAACTGGAAACACCATATATTTT. Protein sequence: CASSPQGATGNTIYF.

This clone was seen only once. The chain joins TRBV19 to TRBJ2-6; D may be TRBD2 (6 bases). With 6 bases removed from V and 0 bases from J, the gap between germline ends came to 9 bases. Per the germline V gene, CDR1 is LNHDA and CDR2 is SQIVND (reference sequence). The CDR3 consists of 15 residues. The CDR3, as DNA: TGTGCCAGTAGCATGCGGGGCTCTGGGGCCAACGTCCTGACTTTC. This codes for CASSMRGSGANVLTF.

The chain carries TRBV15 and TRBJ2-7; 7 bases line up with TRBD1. V lost 1 base to trimming and J lost 5 bases; unmatched junction nucleotides: 8. Germline V gene sequence: CDR1 LNHNV, CDR2 YYDKDF (reference sequence). This CDR3 is 15 amino acids long. CDR3 sequence (DNA): TGTGCCACCAGCAGAGGAAACAGGGGTATCGACGAGCAGTACTTC. Protein sequence: CATSRGNRGIDEQYF.

The genes are TRBV19 and TRBJ1-2; no definite D call. Germline V lookup: CDR1 LNHDA, CDR2 SQIVND (reference sequence). V was shortened by 5 bases and J by 0 bases, with 10 bases between the two germline ends. The CDR3 runs to 14 residues. The CDR3 sequence is CASSLGAPNYGYTF. The CDR3 nucleotides read TGTGCCAGTAGTCTCGGAGCACCTAACTATGGCTACACCTTC.

V gene TRBV30 combines with J gene TRBJ1-1, with 10 nucleotides matching TRBD1. This CDR3 is built from 11 residues. The V gene end was trimmed by 7 bases and the J gene end by 6 bases; junction bases not matched to a gene: 2. Germline values: CDR1 GTSNPN, CDR2 SVGIG (reference sequence). In DNA, the CDR3 is TGTGCCTTGGACAGGGGGGCTGAAGCTTTCTTT. This translates into CALDRGAEAFF.

The V and J genes are TRBV29-1 and TRBJ2-1; D gene uncertain. CDR1 is SQVTM and CDR2 is ANQGSEA in the germline V gene. With 3 bases removed from V and 4 bases from J, the gap between germline ends came to 4 bases. The CDR3 is made up of 11 amino acids. CDR3 protein: CSVDIYNEQFF. The CDR3 DNA is TGCAGCGTTGATATATACAATGAGCAGTTCTTC.

The gene calls are TRBV1 and TRBJ2-7; the table calls TRBD2, which could not be checked here. TRBV1 is marked as a pseudogene. CDR3 length: 18 residues. CDR3 DNA: TGCACCAGCAGCCAAGATATAAGGGACTCCTCCCCGTCCTACGAGCAGTACTTC. Translating gives CTSSQDIRDSSPSYEQYF.

The gene calls are TRBV9 and TRBJ1-1, with TRBD1 as a possible D gene (5 bases). Per germline, CDR1 SGDLS and CDR2 YYNGEE. With 2 bases removed from V and 4 bases from J, the gap between germline ends came to 15 bases. The CDR3 contains 15 residues. CDR3 coding DNA: TGTGCCAGCAGCGTTGGGGGGGTCGTTGGCACTGAAGCTTTCTTT. Protein sequence: CASSVGGVVGTEAFF.

The genes are TRBV6-1 and TRBJ2-5, with D possibly matching TRBD2 (6 bases). The DNA matches TRBJ2-7 better at its end, which makes the J call doubtful. The CDR3 contains 15 residues. The germline V gene encodes CDR1 MNHNS and CDR2 SASEGT. The CDR3, as DNA: TGTGCCAGCACCCAAGGGGAGCGGGCCTCCTACGAGCAGTACTTC. It codes for CASTQGERASYEQYF.

This chain joins TRBV11-2 and TRBJ1-2; D is undetermined. Germline V gene sequence: CDR1 SGHAT, CDR2 FQNNGV. The CDR3 extends over 11 amino acids. Trimming shortened V by 4 bases and J by 8 bases, and 8 bases separated the two germline ends. CDR3 residues: CASSSEGGYTF. For the CDR3, the DNA is TGTGCCAGCAGCTCCGAGGGAGGCTACACCTTC.

The chain joins TRBV7-2 to TRBJ1-1, with D unclear. The V gene's germline CDR1 is SGHTA and CDR2 FQGNSA. V was cut by 7 bases and J by 2 bases, with 14 bases left in between. There are 14 residues in the CDR3. The CDR3 reads CASMVMRVNTEAFF. The CDR3 coding sequence is TGTGCCAGCATGGTCATGCGGGTTAACACTGAAGCTTTCTTT.

The CDR3 loop is CASSSGSGNTIYF. In DNA form, the CDR3 reads TGTGCCAGCAGTTCGGGTTCTGGAAACACCATATATTTT. V gene TRBV27 combines with J gene TRBJ1-3, with unresolved D. V dropped 4 bases and J dropped 1 base, with 5 bases sitting between them. Germline CDR1 and CDR2: MNHEY and SMNVEV (reference sequence). The CDR3 spans 13 residues.

The rearrangement uses TRBV7-9 and TRBJ1-1, with D tentatively TRBD1 (5 bases). This CDR3 has 15 amino acids. CDR1 is SEHNR, CDR2 FQNEAQ, per germline (reference sequence). V was shortened by 0 bases and J by 5 bases, with 13 bases between the two germline ends. CDR3 protein: CASSLAGGLGTEAFF. CDR3 bases: TGTGCCAGCAGCTTAGCGGGGGGTTTAGGGACTGAAGCTTTCTTT.

The CDR3 coding sequence is TGTGCCAGCCGCCAGGGGGCGACAGATACGCAGTATTTT. Protein product: CASRQGATDTQYF. The chain carries TRBV7-2 and TRBJ2-3, with 8 bases aligning to TRBD1. V shed 8 bases and J 3 bases; nucleotides not matched to a gene: 4. Germline loops: CDR1 SGHTA, CDR2 FQGNSA. The CDR3 runs 13 residues.

This chain links TRBV28 with TRBJ1-2; 7 bases line up with TRBD1. J lost 7 bases, V lost 7 bases, and 6 bases had no gene match. Germline V lookup: CDR1 MDHEN, CDR2 SYDVKM. The CDR3 extends over 12 amino acids. CDR3 DNA: TGTGCCAGCAATAGACAGGGTGTTGGCTACACCTTC. Its protein is CASNRQGVGYTF.

The chain carries TRBV11-3 and TRBJ1-5; possible D gene TRBD1, 5 bases. CDR1 is SGHNT and CDR2 is YENEEA in the germline V gene. The CDR3 has 19 amino acids. Trimming removed 0 bases at V and 3 bases at J, with 21 bases between. CDR3 coding DNA: TGTGCCAGCAGCTTAGATCTCAGTGGATTAGGGGCTACCAATCAGCCCCAGCATTTT. Residues: CASSLDLSGLGATNQPQHF.

The chain employs TRBV11-2 and TRBJ1-1; unclear D gene. Germline V gives CDR1 SGHAT, CDR2 FQNNGV. V was clipped by 0 bases and J by 0 bases, with 11 bases between them. CDR3 length equals 16 residues. DNA of the CDR3: TGTGCCAGCAGCTTAGATGCGGTAGGCTTGAACACTGAAGCTTTCTTT. Its translation is CASSLDAVGLNTEAFF.

J is TRBJ1-2 and V is TRBV7-2, with TRBD1 matching over 9 bases. This CDR3 comprises 16 residues. CDR1 is SGHTA and CDR2 is FQGNSA in the germline V gene. V was pared by 4 bases and J by 2 bases, with 8 bases of the junction left unmatched. In DNA form, the CDR3 reads TGTGCCAGCAGCTCTTTCGGGACAGGGAGGAACTATGGCTACACCTTC. This codes for CASSSFGTGRNYGYTF.

The V gene is TRBV9, the J gene TRBJ1-6, with TRBD1 matching 8 bases. The CDR3 extends over 13 amino acids. Germline CDR1 reads SGDLS; CDR2 reads YYNGEE. V shed 6 bases and J 10 bases; nucleotides not matched to a gene: 6. The CDR3 DNA is TGTGCCAGCAACCAGGGGGCTGTCTCACCCCTCCACTTT. Its translation: CASNQGAVSPLHF.